The 25 T cell receptor beta chains reported below all come from one sample, sequenced in a study of blood T cell repertoires in COVID-19. Only in-frame clones appear in the TCRdb table, and some are missing; sequencing was by immunoSEQ multiplex PCR. The repertoire holds approximately 300,000 clones, more than 70% seen once, with about 10% in the top ten. Sample: peripheral blood. The receptors stem from a woman in her 30s with COVID-19, enrolled during active disease.

V usage is TRBV18 and J usage is TRBJ2-3; 7 nucleotides match TRBD1. CDR1 and CDR2 from the germline V gene are KGHSH and LQKENI. With V trimmed by 5 bases and J by 2 bases, 4 bases remained unmatched. The CDR3 contains 14 residues. In DNA, the CDR3 is TGTGCCAGCTCAACGGGACAGCCCACAGATACGCAGTATTTT. Protein: CASSTGQPTDTQYF.

In this sample, this clone turned up a few times. This chain connects TRBV3-1 (or the pseudogene TRBV3-2) to TRBJ2-7, with D unclear. Looked up from germline, CDR1 is LGHDT and CDR2 is YNNKEL (reference sequence). Trimming stripped 3 bases from V and 3 bases from J, with 3 bases between. The CDR3 has 11 residues. The CDR3 spells CASSQYYEQYF. The CDR3 bases are TGTGCCAGCAGCCAGTACTACGAGCAGTACTTC.

The rearrangement joins TRBV11-2 to TRBJ1-4; D is unclear. CDR1 SGHAT and CDR2 FQNNGV come from the germline V gene. This CDR3 contains 17 residues. The germline V and J ends were trimmed by 5 bases and 7 bases, with 23 bases remaining between them. This CDR3 reads CASSTSPRNYPIEKLFF. The CDR3 bases are TGTGCCAGCAGCACGAGCCCCCGGAACTATCCGATTGAAAAACTGTTTTTT. The whole variable domain, filled in from reference TRBV11-2 and TRBJ1-4, reads EAGVAQSPRYKIIEKRQSVAFWCNPISGHATLYWYQQILGQGPKLLIQFQNNGVVDDSQLPKDRFSAERLKGVDSTLKIQPAKLEDSAVYLCASSTSPRNYPIEKLFFGSGTQLSVL.

The V and J genes are TRBV10-3 and TRBJ2-3, with TRBD2 identical over 7 bases. Per germline, CDR1 ENHRY and CDR2 SYGVKD. CDR3 length: 16 amino acids. V was pared by 0 bases and J by 1 base, with 4 bases of the junction left unmatched. CDR3 sequence: CAISESSTSGTDTQYF. CDR3 DNA: TGTGCCATCAGTGAGTCAAGCACTAGCGGCACAGATACGCAGTATTTT.

This clone has just one count. The CDR3 sequence: CASSFGTSGTPGELFF. CDR3 in DNA: TGTGCCAGCAGCTTCGGGACTAGCGGGACTCCCGGGGAGCTGTTTTTT. The J gene is TRBJ2-2, the V gene TRBV5-4; 13 positions match TRBD2. Trimming at V came to 2 bases and at J to 6 bases, leaving 4 bases not matched to a gene. The V gene's germline CDR1 is SGHNT and CDR2 YYREEE (reference sequence). CDR3 size: 16 residues.

The CDR3 loop is CASSQVQGLPSNEKLFF. The CDR3 coding sequence is TGTGCCAGCAGCCAAGTCCAGGGTTTGCCTTCTAATGAAAAACTGTTTTTT. The chain employs TRBV4-2 and TRBJ1-4; D is possibly TRBD1 (5 bases). This CDR3 has 17 residues. CDR1 and CDR2 from the germline V gene are LGHNA and YNFKEQ. V shed 1 base and J shed 3 bases, with 15 bases lying between them.

V is TRBV12-3 or TRBV12-4 and J is TRBJ1-2; TRBD1 aligns across 7 bases. The trim removed 3 bases at V and 8 bases at J, leaving 6 bases unmatched. The CDR3 loop spans 13 amino acids. The CDR3 protein is CASSFWQGDGYTF. CDR3 DNA: TGTGCCAGCAGTTTCTGGCAGGGGGACGGCTACACCTTC.

This CDR3 is CATSDSGTSDTYEQYF. The DNA for the CDR3 is TGTGCCACCAGTGATAGTGGGACAAGTGATACCTACGAGCAGTACTTC. This chain links TRBV24-1 with TRBJ2-7; D perhaps matches TRBD1 (6 bases). The germline CDR1 and CDR2 sequences are KGHDR and SFDVKD. With 3 bases removed from V and 2 bases from J, the gap between germline ends came to 16 bases. The CDR3 loop spans 16 amino acids.

V and J are TRBV27 and TRBJ2-7; unclear D gene. CDR3 size: 12 residues. V shed 6 bases and J shed 4 bases, with 10 bases lying between them. Germline CDR1 is MNHEY and CDR2 is SMNVEV (reference sequence). The CDR3 DNA is TGTGCCAGCAGCTACGGTCCATACGAGCAGTACTTC. This gives the protein CASSYGPYEQYF.

This clone was detected only a few times. The CDR3 DNA is TGTGCCAGCAGTCAACAGGGGGTCTATCAGCCCCAGCATTTT. It codes for CASSQQGVYQPQHF. The J gene is TRBJ1-5, the V gene TRBV6-5, with 8 bases that match TRBD1. CDR3 size: 14 residues. J gave up 5 bases and V 5 bases, and 5 bases lay outside the gene matches. Looked up from germline, CDR1 is MNHEY and CDR2 is SVGAGI.

This rearrangement joins TRBV19 to TRBJ1-1; 10 nucleotides align to TRBD1. From germline, CDR1 is LNHDA and CDR2 SQIVND (reference sequence). CDR3 length: 15 residues. The V and J ends lost 4 bases and 7 bases, in that order; junction bases with no gene match: 9. The CDR3 coding sequence is TGTGCCAGTAGTACCAGACCGGGACAGGGGTATGAAGCTTTCTTT. Its translation is CASSTRPGQGYEAFF.

Only a few counts were recorded for this clone. V is TRBV10-3 and J is TRBJ1-1, with 7 bases matching TRBD1. From germline, CDR1 is ENHRY and CDR2 SYGVKD. This CDR3 is 16 amino acids long. The V gene end was trimmed by 3 bases and the J gene end by 0 bases; junction bases not matched to a gene: 7. The CDR3: CAISDSITGVNTEAFF. In DNA form, the CDR3 reads TGTGCCATCAGTGATTCCATCACAGGGGTGAACACTGAAGCTTTCTTT.

The chain has TRBV27 and TRBJ1-5; maybe TRBD1 (5 bases). The V gene's germline CDR1 is MNHEY and CDR2 SMNVEV (reference sequence). The ends were cut back, 8 bases at V and 6 bases at J, with 14 bases in the middle. This CDR3 comprises 13 residues. The CDR3 reads CASGQGLSQPQHF. The CDR3, as DNA: TGTGCCAGCGGGCAGGGTCTGAGTCAGCCCCAGCATTTT.

The rearrangement links TRBV7-8 to TRBJ1-6, with D possibly matching TRBD1 (5 bases). The length of the CDR3 is 16 residues. Trimming cost V 4 bases and J 7 bases, with 17 bases left between them. Looked up from germline, CDR1 is SGHVS and CDR2 is FQNEAQ. CDR3 amino acids: CASSSSGGVWNSPLHF. CDR3 sequence (DNA): TGTGCCAGCAGCTCTAGCGGGGGGGTTTGGAATTCACCCCTCCACTTT. The full variable domain, with the rest looked up from reference TRBV7-8 and TRBJ1-6, is GAGVSQSPRYKVAKRGQDVALRCDPISGHVSLFWYQQALGQGPEFLTYFQNEAQLDKSGLPSDRFFAERPEGSVSTLKIQRTQQEDSAVYLCASSSSGGVWNSPLHFGNGTRLTVT.

Comments on this clone: The sample contains more than one DNA sequence encoding this CDR3. This chain uses TRBV28 with TRBJ2-3; TRBD2 is a possible D gene (7 bases). The V gene lost 6 bases and the J gene lost 0 bases, with 10 bases spanning the gap. Germline-derived CDR1 and CDR2 are MDHEN and SYDVKM. The CDR3 runs to 14 residues. The CDR3 bases are TGTGCCAGCAGCACGGGGGGCAGCACAGATACGCAGTATTTT. This encodes CASSTGGSTDTQYF.

The chain is built from TRBV18 and TRBJ2-4; D call uncertain. With 4 bases removed from V and 1 base from J, the gap between germline ends came to 11 bases. CDR1 and CDR2 from the germline V gene are KGHSH and LQKENI. CDR3 length equals 15 residues. CDR3 nucleotides: TGTGCCAGCTCACGAGAGGCAGATGCCAAAAACATTCAGTACTTC. Translation gives CASSREADAKNIQYF.

This chain connects TRBV27 to TRBJ1-5; D not certain. The CDR3 has 13 amino acids. Germline assignment: CDR1 MNHEY and CDR2 SMNVEV (reference sequence). Trimming cost V 5 bases and J 7 bases, with 12 bases left between them. The CDR3 loop reads CASSPNRGQPQHF. The CDR3 DNA reads as TGTGCCAGCAGTCCAAACCGGGGACAGCCCCAGCATTTT.

J is TRBJ2-7 and V is TRBV5-1; TRBD1 matches 8 bases. CDR1 and CDR2 from the germline V gene are SGHRS and YFSETQ. This CDR3 has 15 residues. V trimming: 3 bases; J trimming: 2 bases; junction bases outside the gene matches: 7. CDR3 bases: TGCGCCAGCAGCTACGGACAGGGCAAAACCTACGAGCAGTACTTC. Amino acids: CASSYGQGKTYEQYF.

The V and J genes are TRBV11-2 and TRBJ2-1; TRBD1 is a possible D gene (5 bases). Trimming took off 6 bases at V and 2 bases at J, with 8 bases between the two ends. CDR1 and CDR2 from the germline V gene are SGHAT and FQNNGV. The CDR3 is 13 amino acids. As DNA, the CDR3 is TGTGCCAGCAGTGCAGGGACCTACAATGAGCAGTTCTTC. It is translated as CASSAGTYNEQFF.

V is TRBV24-1 and J is TRBJ1-2, with 7 bases that match TRBD1. V trimming: 9 bases; J trimming: 7 bases; junction bases outside the gene matches: 7. In germline, CDR1 is KGHDR, CDR2 SFDVKD. The CDR3 contains 12 residues. The CDR3 sequence is CATFDRVAGYTF. CDR3 DNA sequence: TGTGCCACCTTTGACAGGGTCGCTGGCTACACCTTC.

The gene calls are TRBV19 and TRBJ1-4; 10 bases line up with TRBD1. This CDR3 region has 15 residues. The V gene's germline CDR1 is LNHDA and CDR2 SQIVND (reference sequence). V was clipped by 5 bases and J by 6 bases; unmatched bases: 6. In nucleotides, the CDR3 is TGTGCCAGTAGTCGATCCGGGACAGGGGATGAAAAACTGTTTTTT. This gives the protein CASSRSGTGDEKLFF.

This clone was observed once. This chain joins TRBV29-1 and TRBJ1-1, with 8 positions matching TRBD1. The germline V gene encodes CDR1 SQVTM and CDR2 ANQGSEA. V lost 6 bases to trimming and J lost 1 base; unmatched junction nucleotides: 4. The CDR3 loop spans 13 amino acids. CDR3 amino acids: CSVGQVRNTEAFF. The CDR3 DNA follows: TGCAGCGTGGGACAGGTTAGGAACACTGAAGCTTTCTTT. The variable domain in full, completed from reference TRBV29-1 and TRBJ1-1, reads SAVISQKPSRDICQRGTSLTIQCQVDSQVTMMFWYRQQPGQSLTLIATANQGSEATYESGFVIDKFPISRPNLTFSTLTVSNMSPEDSSIYLCSVGQVRNTEAFFGQGTRLTVV.

V and J are TRBV19 and TRBJ2-7; the D gene is possibly TRBD2 (5 bases). From germline, CDR1 is LNHDA and CDR2 SQIVND (reference sequence). The CDR3 covers 16 residues. V was clipped by 0 bases and J by 2 bases, with 14 bases between them. The CDR3 region is CASSIDNGGTPYEQYF. For the CDR3, the DNA is TGTGCCAGTAGTATAGATAACGGAGGCACCCCCTACGAGCAGTACTTC.

This chain links TRBV11-2 with TRBJ2-5; 12 bases agree with TRBD1. The CDR3 is 17 amino acids. After removal of 5 bases from V and 3 bases from J, the junction contained 10 bases not matched to a gene. From germline, CDR1 is SGHAT and CDR2 FQNNGV. The CDR3 sequence is CASSGGTGGADEETQYF. DNA for the CDR3: TGTGCCAGCAGCGGGGGGACAGGGGGCGCGGATGAAGAGACCCAGTACTTC.

This sequence joins TRBV3-1 (or the pseudogene TRBV3-2) and TRBJ1-2; D is perhaps TRBD1 (6 bases). CDR1 and CDR2 from the germline V gene are LGHDT and YNNKEL (reference sequence). Trimming removed 4 bases at V and 4 bases at J, with 16 bases between. This CDR3 has 15 amino acids. CDR3 coding DNA: TGTGCCAGCAGCCCGAGAGGGGGACCGACCTATGGCTACACCTTC. As protein: CASSPRGGPTYGYTF.